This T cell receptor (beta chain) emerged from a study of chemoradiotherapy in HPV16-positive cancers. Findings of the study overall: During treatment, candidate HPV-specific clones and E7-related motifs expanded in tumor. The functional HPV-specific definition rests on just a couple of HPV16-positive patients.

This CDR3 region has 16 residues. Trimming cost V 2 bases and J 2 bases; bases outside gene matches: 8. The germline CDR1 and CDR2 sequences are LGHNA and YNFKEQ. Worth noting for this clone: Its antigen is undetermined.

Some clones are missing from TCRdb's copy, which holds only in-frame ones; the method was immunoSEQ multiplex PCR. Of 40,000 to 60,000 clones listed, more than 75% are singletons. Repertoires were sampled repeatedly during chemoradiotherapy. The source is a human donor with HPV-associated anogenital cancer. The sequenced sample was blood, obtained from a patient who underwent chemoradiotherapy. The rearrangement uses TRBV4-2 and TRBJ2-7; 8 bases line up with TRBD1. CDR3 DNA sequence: TGTGCCAGCAGCCAACCAGGACAGGGCCTTGCCTACGAGCAGTACTTC. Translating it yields CASSQPGQGLAYEQYF.